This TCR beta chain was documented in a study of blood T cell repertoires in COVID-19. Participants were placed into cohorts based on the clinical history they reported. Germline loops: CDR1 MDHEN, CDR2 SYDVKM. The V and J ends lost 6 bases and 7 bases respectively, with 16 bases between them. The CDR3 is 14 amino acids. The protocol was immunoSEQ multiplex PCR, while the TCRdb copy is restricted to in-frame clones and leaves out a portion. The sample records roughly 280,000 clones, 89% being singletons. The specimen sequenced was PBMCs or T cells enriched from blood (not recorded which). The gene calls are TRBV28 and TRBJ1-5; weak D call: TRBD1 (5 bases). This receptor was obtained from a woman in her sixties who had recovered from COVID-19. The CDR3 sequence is CASSSGEGGQPQHF. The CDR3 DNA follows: TGTGCCAGCAGCTCGGGGGAGGGAGGGCAGCCCCAGCATTTT.